One sample yielded the 30 T cell receptor beta chains listed below, sequenced in a study of tumor T cells in aggressive B-cell lymphoma. Here immunoSEQ multiplex PCR was the method, and the copy in TCRdb shows in-frame clones only, minus some. The sample has about 3,600 clones; 86% are singletons. The sample consisted of tumor tissue. All receptors come from an adult with diffuse large B cell lymphoma.

J is TRBJ1-5 and V is TRBV7-2; 7 nucleotides agree with TRBD1. The V gene's germline CDR1 is SGHTA and CDR2 FQGNSA. This CDR3 is built from 16 residues. J was trimmed by 4 bases and V by 1 base; bases with no gene match: 7. The CDR3 is CASSLVSGTANQPQHF. CDR3 nucleotides: TGTGCCAGCAGCTTAGTATCTGGGACAGCTAATCAGCCCCAGCATTTT.

V is TRBV30 and J is TRBJ1-3; maybe TRBD1 (5 bases). V dropped 0 bases and J dropped 3 bases, with 15 bases sitting between them. The V gene's germline CDR1 is GTSNPN and CDR2 SVGIG (reference sequence). There are 16 residues in the CDR3. The CDR3 bases are TGTGCCTGGAGTGTGTACGCGGGGGGAGGTGGAAACACCATATATTTT. Protein product: CAWSVYAGGGGNTIYF.

The J gene is TRBJ1-1, the V gene TRBV6-1; no definite D call. Germline V lookup: CDR1 MNHNS, CDR2 SASEGT. CDR3 length: 14 amino acids. V lost 6 bases to trimming and J lost 8 bases, with 19 bases between them. CDR3 sequence: CASRQLDRGREAFF. The CDR3 bases are TGTGCCAGCAGGCAACTCGACCGAGGGAGAGAAGCTTTCTTT.

The chain couples TRBV29-1 to TRBJ2-7; the match to TRBD1 covers 8 bases. Trimming at V came to 0 bases and at J to 0 bases, leaving 4 bases not matched to a gene. CDR3 length: 15 residues. Germline CDR1 and CDR2: SQVTM and ANQGSEA. CDR3 coding DNA: TGCAGCGTTGAAGAACAGGGGGTAGGCTCCTACGAGCAGTACTTC. It translates to CSVEEQGVGSYEQYF.

The chain has TRBV7-8 and TRBJ1-2; 8 nucleotides agree with TRBD1. This CDR3 spans 16 amino acids. The trim removed 1 base at V and 6 bases at J, leaving 10 bases unmatched. Germline assignment: CDR1 SGHVS and CDR2 FQNEAQ. CDR3 protein: CASSLVPTGDRHGYTF. The CDR3 DNA sequence: TGTGCCAGCAGCTTAGTGCCGACAGGGGATCGGCATGGCTACACCTTC.

The V call is TRBV9, the J call TRBJ2-1; TRBD2 might be the D (7 bases). CDR1 is SGDLS, CDR2 YYNGEE, per germline. V was pared by 1 base and J by 7 bases, with 15 bases between. CDR3 length equals 15 residues. The CDR3 DNA reads TGTGCCAGCAGCGTATGGGAGGGGGGCGGAAATGAGCAGTTCTTC. Its protein product is CASSVWEGGGNEQFF.

This clone appeared a few times. The chain uses TRBV7-3 and TRBJ2-1; D unresolved. Trimming removed 4 bases at V and 6 bases at J, with 10 bases between. The CDR3 consists of 13 residues. CDR1 is SGHTA and CDR2 is FQGTGA in the germline V gene. The DNA of the CDR3 is TGTGCCAGCAGCTCCGGTAGCCCCAATGAGCAGTTCTTC. As protein: CASSSGSPNEQFF.

The chain joins TRBV18 to TRBJ1-4; the match to TRBD1 covers 8 bases. CDR1 and CDR2 (germline): KGHSH, LQKENI. J was trimmed by 0 bases and V by 6 bases; bases with no gene match: 6. The CDR3 consists of 16 residues. The CDR3 nucleotides read TGTGCCAGCTCGGGCGGACAGGGATCAACTAATGAAAAACTGTTTTTT. It codes for CASSGGQGSTNEKLFF.

The chain uses TRBV7-9 and TRBJ1-5; 11 bases map to TRBD1. There are 15 residues in the CDR3. Germline assignment: CDR1 SEHNR and CDR2 FQNEAQ (reference sequence). V was pared by 5 bases and J by 5 bases, with 5 bases of the junction left unmatched. CDR3 coding DNA: TGTGCCAGCAGCCCCGGGACAGGGGGATATCAGCCCCAGCATTTT. Encoded protein: CASSPGTGGYQPQHF.

This clone appeared once. The chain couples TRBV7-2 to TRBJ2-7, with 9 bases lining up with TRBD1. V was clipped by 1 base and J by 5 bases; unmatched bases: 0. There are 13 residues in the CDR3. Germline CDR1 and CDR2: SGHTA and FQGNSA. This CDR3 is CASSLGTGDEQYF. The CDR3 coding sequence is TGTGCCAGCAGCTTAGGGACAGGGGACGAGCAGTACTTC.

V and J are TRBV30 and TRBJ2-7; D remains unclear. V was trimmed by 2 bases and J by 2 bases, leaving 7 bases between them. The CDR3 sequence is 12 residues long. Germline V gene lookup returns CDR1 GTSNPN and CDR2 SVGIG (reference sequence). The DNA for the CDR3 is TGTGCCTGGAGTTACGGTACCTACGAGCAGTACTTC. Protein sequence: CAWSYGTYEQYF.

The chain's CDR3 is CASSETQGYYEQYF. CDR3 nucleotides: TGCGCCAGCAGCGAAACTCAGGGTTACTACGAGCAGTACTTC. The chain recombines TRBV4-3 with TRBJ2-7; tentative D call: TRBD1 (5 bases). The CDR3 spans 14 residues. Trimming cost V 5 bases and J 3 bases, with 14 bases left between them. Germline CDR1 is LGHNA and CDR2 is YSLEER.

The gene calls are TRBV21-1 and TRBJ1-1. TRBV21-1 is described as a pseudogene. The CDR3 is 15 amino acids. The CDR3, as DNA: TGTGCCAGCAGCAAAGGGGGAGGGGGGCATGGTGAAGCTTTCTTT. Translated, it gives CASSKGGGGHGEAFF.

A single count supports this clone. This rearrangement joins TRBV7-2 to TRBJ1-1; no clear D. The V end lost 3 bases, the J end lost 1 base, and 9 bases lay between the germline ends. CDR1 and CDR2 (germline): SGHTA, FQGNSA. The CDR3 totals 14 residues. In DNA, the CDR3 is TGTGCCAGCAGCTTCGGTTACGGGAACACTGAAGCTTTCTTT. The encoded protein is CASSFGYGNTEAFF.

V is TRBV27 and J is TRBJ1-4, with 9 bases lining up with TRBD1. The CDR3 spans 14 residues. Germline assignment: CDR1 MNHEY and CDR2 SMNVEV (reference sequence). Trimming removed 7 bases from V and 7 bases from J; junction bases left unmatched: 7. CDR3 sequence (DNA): TGTGCCAGCATGGGACAGGGATTGGGTGAAAAACTGTTTTTT. It translates to CASMGQGLGEKLFF. Supplemented by reference TRBV27 and TRBJ1-4, the full variable domain reads EAQVTQNPRYLITVTGKKLTVTCSQNMNHEYMSWYRQDPGLGLRQIYYSMNVEVTDKGDVPEGYKVSRKEKRNFPLILESPSPNQTSLYFCASMGQGLGEKLFFGSGTQLSVL.

The chain has TRBV5-1 and TRBJ1-3; no clear D gene. The V end was cut by 3 bases, the J end by 0 bases, with 7 bases between. This CDR3 has 14 residues. Germline V gene lookup returns CDR1 SGHRS and CDR2 YFSETQ. The CDR3 is CASSSEVSGNTIYF. CDR3 DNA sequence: TGCGCCAGCAGCTCAGAGGTCTCTGGAAACACCATATATTTT.

The chain carries TRBV11-2 and TRBJ1-1; no firm D call. Germline assignment: CDR1 SGHAT and CDR2 FQNNGV. The CDR3 consists of 11 residues. V was shortened by 5 bases and J by 7 bases, with 8 bases between the two germline ends. The CDR3 is CASSLGLEAFF. The CDR3 DNA reads as TGTGCCAGCAGCCTGGGCCTTGAAGCTTTCTTT.

The gene calls are TRBV5-1 and TRBJ1-5; no clear D. CDR1 and CDR2 from the germline V gene are SGHRS and YFSETQ. There are 15 residues in the CDR3. Trimming took 0 bases from V and 3 from J, leaving 10 bases between them. The CDR3 nucleotides are TGCGCCAGCAGCTTGGGGGCATCTTCCAATCAGCCCCAGCATTTT. The encoded protein is CASSLGASSNQPQHF.

This sequence joins TRBV13 and TRBJ1-3; unclear D gene. Germline V gene sequence: CDR1 PRHDT, CDR2 FYEKMQ (reference sequence). This CDR3 region has 15 residues. V gave up 1 base and J gave up 0 bases, with 7 bases separating them. The CDR3 DNA follows: TGTGCCAGCAGCTTAGCCCTGAGCTCTGGAAACACCATATATTTT. It specifies CASSLALSSGNTIYF. The variable domain in full, completed from reference TRBV13 and TRBJ1-3, reads AAGVIQSPRHLIKEKRETATLKCYPIPRHDTVYWYQQGPGQDPQFLISFYEKMQSDKGSIPDRFSAQQFSDYHSELNMSSLELGDSALYFCASSLALSSGNTIYFGEGSWLTVV.

This rearrangement joins TRBV4-1 to TRBJ1-2; unclear D gene. The CDR3 covers 14 residues. CDR1 and CDR2 from the germline V gene are MGHRA and YSYEKL. Trimming removed 0 bases from V and 1 base from J, with 6 bases in between. For the CDR3, the DNA is TGCGCCAGCAGCCAAGAACGGGGTAACTATGGCTACACCTTC. The encoded protein is CASSQERGNYGYTF.

The gene calls are TRBV7-2 and TRBJ2-5; D may be TRBD2 (6 bases). Judging by the DNA end, TRBJ2-7 fits better; the J call may be wrong. The CDR3 is made up of 15 amino acids. Germline V gives CDR1 SGHTA, CDR2 FQGNSA. The CDR3 DNA sequence: TGTGCCAGCAGCTTAATTTTCGGAGGGAGCCACGAGCAGTACTTC. Translating it yields CASSLIFGGSHEQYF.

This chain links TRBV5-1 with TRBJ2-1, with 9 bases that match TRBD1. CDR1 and CDR2 from the germline V gene are SGHRS and YFSETQ. The CDR3 totals 18 residues. J lost 8 bases, V lost 4 bases, and 19 bases had no gene match. CDR3 nucleotides: TGCGCCAGCAGCCACGGGCGTGTCGGGACAGGGCAACTATATGAGCAGTTCTTC. This translates into CASSHGRVGTGQLYEQFF.

The V call is TRBV6-1, the J call TRBJ2-3, with TRBD2 matching 9 bases. V shed 4 bases and J 6 bases; nucleotides not matched to a gene: 5. This CDR3 spans 14 amino acids. Germline assignment: CDR1 MNHNS and CDR2 SASEGT. The CDR3: CASSVAGGLDTQYF. CDR3 sequence (DNA): TGTGCCAGCAGTGTTGCGGGGGGGCTGGATACGCAGTATTTT.

The genes are TRBV4-2 and TRBJ2-4; no firm D call. Trimming left V 0 bases short and J 0 bases short, with 12 bases between. Germline V lookup: CDR1 LGHNA, CDR2 YNFKEQ. The CDR3 runs to 17 residues. CDR3 sequence reads: CASSQDAQWLAKNIQYF. DNA of the CDR3: TGTGCCAGCAGCCAAGATGCCCAGTGGCTAGCCAAAAACATTCAGTACTTC.

The rearrangement links TRBV9 to TRBJ2-3, with D tentatively TRBD2 (6 bases). Trimming cost V 7 bases and J 2 bases, with 14 bases left between them. Germline CDR1 reads SGDLS; CDR2 reads YYNGEE. This CDR3 region has 14 residues. CDR3 loop: CASWRDTFTDTQYF. As DNA, the CDR3 is TGTGCCAGCTGGCGGGATACATTCACAGATACGCAGTATTTT.

The V gene is TRBV19, the J gene TRBJ1-5; 8 positions match TRBD1. V dropped 3 bases and J dropped 5; count of bases not matched to a gene: 6. The germline V gene has CDR1 LNHDA and CDR2 SQIVND (reference sequence). The CDR3 spans 15 residues. The CDR3 loop reads CASSIPGTGDQPQHF. As DNA, the CDR3 is TGTGCCAGTAGTATCCCCGGGACAGGAGATCAGCCCCAGCATTTT.

This sequence joins TRBV6-1 and TRBJ2-3; a weak D match, TRBD2 (5 bases). The CDR3 runs 13 residues. Trimming removed 5 bases at V and 4 bases at J, with 10 bases between. Germline V gene lookup returns CDR1 MNHNS and CDR2 SASEGT. The CDR3 DNA reads as TGTGCCAGCAGTTTCTACGGGGCAGATACGCAGTATTTT. It codes for CASSFYGADTQYF.

V and J are TRBV9 and TRBJ1-2, with 7 bases matching TRBD1. Germline V gene lookup returns CDR1 SGDLS and CDR2 YYNGEE. This CDR3 comprises 15 residues. V lost 0 bases, J lost 3 bases, and 5 bases stayed unmatched. In nucleotides, the CDR3 is TGTGCCAGCAGCGTAGCGAAAACAGGGGACTATGGCTACACCTTC. It yields the protein CASSVAKTGDYGYTF.

On this clone: An end of the junction does not agree with germline; a read error may underlie this. The CDR3 is CASSPTGAINYGYIF. CDR3 sequence (DNA): TGTGCCAGCAGCCCCACAGGGGCAATTAACTATGGCTACATCTTC. The chain has TRBV7-2 and TRBJ1-2, with TRBD1 identical over 7 bases. Germline CDR1 is SGHTA and CDR2 is FQGNSA. The CDR3 sequence is 15 residues long.

The chain combines TRBV10-2 with TRBJ2-3; 8 nucleotides align to TRBD2. V shed 0 bases, J shed 1 base, and the junction held 6 bases outside the gene matches. Germline CDR1 is WSHSY and CDR2 is SAAADI. The CDR3 is made up of 17 amino acids. In nucleotides, the CDR3 is TGCGCCAGCAGTGAGTCGATTTCCGGGGGGGGCACAGATACGCAGTATTTT. It translates to CASSESISGGGTDTQYF.